This T cell receptor (beta chain) was recorded in a study of CD8+ T cells in alopecia areata. About the research overall: Scoring of severity for treated patients was based on percentage of affected scalp area.

The CDR3 covers 15 residues. Losses at the gene ends were 0 bases for V and 5 bases for J; bases not matched to a gene: 5. CDR1 and CDR2 from the germline V gene are SGDLS and YYNGEE. The treatment denotes: oral pan-JAK inhibitor, 5-10 mg twice daily. Study-wide results and limits: The treated group had a single nonresponder, limiting CD8+ expansion-response conclusions. There were also resident alphabeta T cells of normal skin sequenced in scalp samples. Unlike in mice, where it was clearer, TCR sharing across patients was less clear, possibly HLA-related.

Extraction and reverse transcription of RNA yielded cDNA as the sequencing template. The assay was immunoSEQ multiplex PCR, and TCRdb's table has in-frame clones only and misses some. The table records 150,000 to 200,000 clones, 60% of them present only once. This clone was observed a handful of times. The target antigen is unknown. This chain connects TRBV9 to TRBJ2-5; 9 nucleotides agree with TRBD2. This clonotype originated in a human donor with alopecia areata. Source: CD4+ T cells sorted from blood, taken at week 24, from a patient treated with tofacitinib. The CDR3 nucleotides read TGTGCCAGCAGCGTAGGCGGGGGGGCAGTTGAGACCCAGTACTTC. It encodes CASSVGGGAVETQYF.